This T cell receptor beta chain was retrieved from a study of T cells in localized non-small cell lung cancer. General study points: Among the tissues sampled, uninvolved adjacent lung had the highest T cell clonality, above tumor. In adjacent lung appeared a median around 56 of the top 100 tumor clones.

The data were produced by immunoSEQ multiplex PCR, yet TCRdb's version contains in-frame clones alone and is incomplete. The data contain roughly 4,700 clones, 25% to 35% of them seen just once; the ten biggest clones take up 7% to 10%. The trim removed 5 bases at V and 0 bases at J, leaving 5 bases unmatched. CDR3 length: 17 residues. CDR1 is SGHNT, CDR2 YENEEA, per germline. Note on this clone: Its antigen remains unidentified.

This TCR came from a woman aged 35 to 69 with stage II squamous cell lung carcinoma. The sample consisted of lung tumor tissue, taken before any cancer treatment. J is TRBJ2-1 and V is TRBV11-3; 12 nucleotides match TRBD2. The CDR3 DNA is TGTGCCAGCAGCCGCGGACTAGCGGGGAACTCCTACAATGAGCAGTTCTTC. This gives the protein CASSRGLAGNSYNEQFF.